This T cell receptor (beta chain) was captured by sequencing in a study of radiotherapy plus CTLA-4 blockade in lung cancer. Study overall: Objective responses emerged in 15% to 20% of patients, and roughly 28% attained disease control.

Per the germline V gene, CDR1 is SGHNT and CDR2 is YYREEE (reference sequence). The CDR3 has 19 amino acids. Trimming cost V 4 bases and J 8 bases; bases outside gene matches: 23. With regard to this clone: Its antigen is not identified.

Clones were sequenced by immunoSEQ multiplex PCR, and TCRdb holds only the in-frame ones, with some missing. Here the sample spans about 60,000 clones, 70% to 80% being singletons. Study-wide points: Tumor-derived TCR clones expanded in blood after radiotherapy plus ipilimumab. According to reports, early shifts in blood T cell clones, alongside interferon-beta, forecast response most accurately.

Treatment of patients with chemo-refractory metastatic non-small-cell lung cancer consisted of focal radiation plus CTLA-4 blockade with ipilimumab. The chain joins TRBV5-4 to TRBJ2-1; the match to TRBD2 covers 8 bases. The specimen was peripheral blood, collected from a patient treated with radiotherapy plus ipilimumab. This TCR was recovered from a human donor with non-small cell lung cancer who had a complete response to radiotherapy plus ipilimumab. The CDR3 sequence: CASSHGGKGWLAGQDEQFF. CDR3 DNA: TGTGCCAGCAGCCATGGGGGCAAGGGGTGGCTAGCGGGTCAGGATGAGCAGTTCTTC.